This record looks at one T cell receptor (beta chain) sequence and its context. Its antigen is undetermined. V was clipped by 0 bases and J by 3 bases; unmatched bases: 6. The CDR3 is 17 amino acids. CDR1 is SGHRS, CDR2 YFSETQ, per germline. The method was immunoSEQ multiplex PCR; TCRdb's version includes in-frame clones alone and lacks a portion of them. The sample lists about 66,000 clones, 74% seen once, with about 2.2% in the top ten. Culture lasted around eleven days before CD4+ T cell isolation. Participants were given two doses of BNT162b2 or mRNA-1273 vaccine. The source of the sample is a study of vaccination effects on CD4 cells after COVID-19. Study-wide results and caveats: Late post-vaccination, clones induced by infection and those induced by vaccine underwent marked clonal contraction.

The source was CD4+ T cells from PBMCs cultured without peptide, collected after COVID-19 vaccination. The TCR sequence derives from a human donor who received a COVID-19 vaccine. V and J are TRBV5-1 and TRBJ2-6; TRBD2 agrees at 7 bases. The CDR3: CASSLVVGGSGANVLTF. CDR3 nucleotide sequence: TGCGCCAGCAGCTTGGTAGTCGGCGGGAGTGGGGCCAACGTCCTGACTTTC.